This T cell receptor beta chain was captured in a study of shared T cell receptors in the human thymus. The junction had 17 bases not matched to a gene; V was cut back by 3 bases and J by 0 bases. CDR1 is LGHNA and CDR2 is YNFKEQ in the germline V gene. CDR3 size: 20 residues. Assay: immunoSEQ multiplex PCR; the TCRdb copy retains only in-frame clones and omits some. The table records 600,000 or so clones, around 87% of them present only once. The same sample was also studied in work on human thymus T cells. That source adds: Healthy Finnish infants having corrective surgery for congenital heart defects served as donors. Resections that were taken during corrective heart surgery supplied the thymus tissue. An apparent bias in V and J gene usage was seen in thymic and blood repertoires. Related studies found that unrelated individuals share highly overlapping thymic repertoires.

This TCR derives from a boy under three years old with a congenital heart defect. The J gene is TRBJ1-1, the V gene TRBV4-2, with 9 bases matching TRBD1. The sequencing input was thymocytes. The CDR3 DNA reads TGTGCCAGCAGCCACAAGGGGATCGGGGACAGGGTTTTGATGAACACTGAAGCTTTCTTT. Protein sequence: CASSHKGIGDRVLMNTEAFF.